This TCR beta chain is from a study of OX40 agonist ivuxolimab in advanced cancers. Study-level background: Dose-escalation cases comprised hepatocellular carcinoma, melanoma, renal cell or head and neck cancer. Among those enrolled, mean age was around 60 years (range about 23 to 85) and approximately 83% were male. The eligibility criteria allowed prior anti-PD-1, anti-PD-L1 or anti-CTLA-4 therapy, and 40% had some.

The trim removed 1 base at V and 3 bases at J, leaving 0 bases unmatched. Looked up from germline, CDR1 is LGHNT and CDR2 is FRNRAP. This CDR3 contains 13 residues. Libraries were prepared by immunoSEQ multiplex PCR; TCRdb keeps only in-frame clonotypes and omits some of them. The sample lists about 55,000 clones, over 75% occurring once. Notes on this clone: Antigen specificity is unknown.

Points from the study as a whole: Fewer expanded clones were found on average in CD4+ than in CD8+ T cells.

V gene TRBV12-5 combines with J gene TRBJ2-7, with TRBD1 identical over 7 bases. This TCR was recovered from an adult with an advanced solid tumor such as melanoma, head and neck, liver or kidney cancer. Sequences were derived from CD4+ or CD8+ T cells sorted from blood, sampled in a trial of the OX40 agonist ivuxolimab. The CDR3 sequence: CASGLDRGYEQYF. In DNA form, the CDR3 reads TGTGCTAGTGGTTTGGACAGGGGCTACGAGCAGTACTTC. Filled out from reference TRBV12-5 and TRBJ2-7, the complete variable domain reads DARVTQTPRHKVTEMGQEVTMRCQPILGHNTVFWYRQTMMQGLELLAYFRNRAPLDDSGMPKDRFSAEMPDATLATLKIQPSEPRDSAVYFCASGLDRGYEQYFGPGTRLTVT.